This T cell receptor beta chain was identified during a study of tumor-infiltrating lymphocytes in primary liver carcinoma. Study-wide background: Sequenced samples came back with roughly 3.5 to 7.5 million productive TCRbeta reads, and the counts looked alike across tissue types.

Notes on this clonotype: Antigen unknown. At one end, the junction sequence differs from germline, possibly due to a read error.

From unsorted bulk tissue weighing roughly 19-32 mg, DNA and RNA were co-extracted. The study's findings and limits: Tumor top-250-clone fraction significantly exceeded that of blood (p = 0.039). Researchers report that only about 8-25% of top clones turned up in all five tumor regions.

TCR beta cDNA was made from approximately 500 ng total RNA with a constant-region primer. Slightly modified ARM-PCR with three nested multiplex PCR rounds yielded TCR beta libraries. Each of the first two PCR rounds ran approximately 10 cycles with TRBV1-TRBV30 forward and C-beta reverse primers. Each CDR3 protein is one row after TCRdb ran MiXCR on the multiplex PCR reads. Counted here are 25,000 or so distinct CDR3 sequences, roughly four fifths occurring once; the ten biggest clones make up about 32%. The CDR3 runs 15 residues. The chain joins TRBV12-3 or TRBV12-4 to TRBJ2-5; D gene uncertain. Sequenced material: liver tumor tissue from sampling region 5. Subset denoted: tumor region T5, tumor centre. The sequence derives from a woman in her 30s with primary liver carcinoma and hepatitis B virus infection. The CDR3 protein is CASSTYPRSERTQHF. The CDR3 DNA follows: TGTGCCAGCAGCACCTACCCCAGGAGCGAAAGGACCCAGCACTTC.